This paragraph covers one T cell receptor beta chain sequence. What it recognizes is unknown. In germline, CDR1 is LNHDA, CDR2 SQIVND (reference sequence). V lost 8 bases and J 4 bases, leaving 15 bases between the germline ends. This CDR3 contains 14 residues. Arm-PCR of CDR3 regions and iRepertoire HTBI primers were the basis on which TCR beta libraries were built. MiXCR was run by TCRdb on the multiplex PCR reads, yielding one entry per CDR3 protein. In the table there are 550,000 to 700,000 distinct CDR3 sequences, about 16% of which are singletons. These data belong to a study of regulatory T cells in long-lasting Graves disease. Study-wide results and caveats: Investigators studied peripheral blood only, not thyroid tissue.

The time point here: newly diagnosed GD, antithyroid drugs for less than 3 months. From RNA extracted from PBMCs, the TCR library was made. Diagnoses of Graves' disease were made by American Thyroid Association guidelines. Another study also made use of these data, one on T cells in Graves' hyperthyroidism and ophthalmopathy. This second report adds: The HTBI primer set was used in a first-round RT-PCR of the TCR CDR3. A model using 13 V-J features told ophthalmopathy apart from stable hyperthyroidism.

The chain is built from TRBV19 and TRBJ1-5; D is undetermined. Here the sequenced sample was peripheral blood mononuclear cells (PBMCs), taken at new diagnosis, from a patient treated with antithyroid drugs. The TCR comes from a man aged 18-30 years with Graves disease. Here the CDR3 DNA reads TGTGCCAGTCGGGGAGGAATAAGGAATCAGCCCCAGCATTTT. As protein: CASRGGIRNQPQHF.